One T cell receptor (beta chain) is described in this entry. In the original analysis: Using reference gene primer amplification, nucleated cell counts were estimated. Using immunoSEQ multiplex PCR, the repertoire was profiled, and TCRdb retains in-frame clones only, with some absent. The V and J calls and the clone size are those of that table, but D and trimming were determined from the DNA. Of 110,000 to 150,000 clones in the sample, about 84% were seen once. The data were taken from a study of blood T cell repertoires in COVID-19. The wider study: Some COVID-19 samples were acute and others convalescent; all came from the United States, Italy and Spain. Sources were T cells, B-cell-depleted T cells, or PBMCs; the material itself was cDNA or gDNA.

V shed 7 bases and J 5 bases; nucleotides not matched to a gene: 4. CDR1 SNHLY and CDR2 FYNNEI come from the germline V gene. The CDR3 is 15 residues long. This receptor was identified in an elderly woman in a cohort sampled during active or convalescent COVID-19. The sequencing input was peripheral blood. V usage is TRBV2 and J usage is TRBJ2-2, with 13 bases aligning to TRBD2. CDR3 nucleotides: TGTGCCAGCAACCGACTAGCGGGGGGAACCGGGGAGCTGTTTTTT. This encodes CASNRLAGGTGELFF.